Detailed here is one TCR beta chain. The entry originates in a study of blood T cell repertoires in COVID-19. Looking at the study overall: Donors in the United States, Italy and Spain gave samples during acute or convalescent COVID-19. The cDNA or gDNA used as material had been derived from T cells, B-cell-depleted T cells, or PBMCs.

As handled by the study authors: Nucleated cell counts were estimated from reference gene primer amplification. Only in-frame clones appear in the TCRdb table, and some are missing; sequencing was by immunoSEQ multiplex PCR. From that table come the V and J calls and clone size; the DNA was used to work out D and trimming. The sample gives just over 95,000 clones, roughly 82% of which show up once; around 19% is in the top ten. Losses at the gene ends were 4 bases for V and 12 bases for J; bases not matched to a gene: 4. This CDR3 is 11 amino acids long. Germline V lookup: CDR1 MNHEY, CDR2 SVGEGT. The chain couples TRBV6-2 or TRBV6-3 to TRBJ2-3, with 7 nucleotides matching TRBD2. The TCR was taken from a man aged 80 or over with acute or convalescent COVID-19. Sequencing was carried out using peripheral blood. The CDR3 reads CASSLGGRQYF. DNA for the CDR3: TGTGCCAGCAGTTTGGGCGGGAGACAGTATTTT.